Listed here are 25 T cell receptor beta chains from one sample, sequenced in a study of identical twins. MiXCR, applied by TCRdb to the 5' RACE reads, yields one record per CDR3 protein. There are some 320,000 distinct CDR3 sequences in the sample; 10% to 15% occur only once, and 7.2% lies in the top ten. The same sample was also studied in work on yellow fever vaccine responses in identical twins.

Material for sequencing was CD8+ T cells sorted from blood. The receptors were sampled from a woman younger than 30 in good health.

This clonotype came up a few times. The CDR3 sequence: CASSSLAGVTGELFF. The CDR3 bases are TGTGCCAGCAGCTCGCTAGCGGGAGTTACCGGGGAGCTGTTTTTT. This chain uses TRBV7-2 with TRBJ2-2; 10 bases agree with TRBD2. The CDR3 is made up of 15 amino acids. The V segment lost 4 bases and the J segment 5 bases; nucleotides outside the gene matches: 4. Germline-derived CDR1 and CDR2 are SGHTA and FQGNSA.

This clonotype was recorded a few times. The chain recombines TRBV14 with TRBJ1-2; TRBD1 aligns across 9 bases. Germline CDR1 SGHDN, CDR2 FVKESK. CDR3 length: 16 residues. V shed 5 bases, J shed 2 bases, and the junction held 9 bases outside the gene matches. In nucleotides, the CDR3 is TGTGCCAGCAGCTTCGGACAGGGGCTTTTCAACTATGGCTACACCTTC. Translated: CASSFGQGLFNYGYTF.

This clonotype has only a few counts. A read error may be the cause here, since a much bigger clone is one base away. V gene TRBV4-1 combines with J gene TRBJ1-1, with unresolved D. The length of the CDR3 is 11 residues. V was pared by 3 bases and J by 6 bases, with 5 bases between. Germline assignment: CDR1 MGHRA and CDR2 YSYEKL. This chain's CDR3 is CASSQAAEAFF. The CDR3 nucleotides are TGCGCCAGCAGCCAGGCGGCTGAAGCTTTCTTT.

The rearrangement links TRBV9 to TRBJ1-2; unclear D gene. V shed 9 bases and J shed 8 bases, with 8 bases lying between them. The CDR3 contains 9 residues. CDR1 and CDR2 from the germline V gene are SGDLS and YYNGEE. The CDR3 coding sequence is TGTGCCACCGGTAAGGGCTACACCTTC. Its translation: CATGKGYTF.

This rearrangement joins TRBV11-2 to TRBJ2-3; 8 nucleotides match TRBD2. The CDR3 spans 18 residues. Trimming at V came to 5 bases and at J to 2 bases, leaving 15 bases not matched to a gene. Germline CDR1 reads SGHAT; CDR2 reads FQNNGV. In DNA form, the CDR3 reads TGTGCCAGCAGCCTCACCGAGCTAGCGGGTGTCTACACAGATACGCAGTATTTT. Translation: CASSLTELAGVYTDTQYF. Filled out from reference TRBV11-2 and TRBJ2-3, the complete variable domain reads EAGVAQSPRYKIIEKRQSVAFWCNPISGHATLYWYQQILGQGPKLLIQFQNNGVVDDSQLPKDRFSAERLKGVDSTLKIQPAKLEDSAVYLCASSLTELAGVYTDTQYFGPGTRLTVL.

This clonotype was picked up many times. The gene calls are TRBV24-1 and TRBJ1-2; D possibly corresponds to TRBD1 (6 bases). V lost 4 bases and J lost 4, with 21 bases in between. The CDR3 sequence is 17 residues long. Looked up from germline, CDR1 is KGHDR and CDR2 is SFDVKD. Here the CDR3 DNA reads TGTGCCACCAGTGACCAAGATCGTACGACAGGCGTCTATGGCTACACCTTC. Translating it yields CATSDQDRTTGVYGYTF.

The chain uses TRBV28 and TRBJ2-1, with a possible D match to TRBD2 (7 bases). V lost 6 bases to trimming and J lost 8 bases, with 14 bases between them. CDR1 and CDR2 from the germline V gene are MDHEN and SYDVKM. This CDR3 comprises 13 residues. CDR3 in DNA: TGTGCCAGCAGACAAGGGGGGGAGGATGAGCAGTTCTTC. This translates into CASRQGGEDEQFF.

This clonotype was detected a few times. CDR3 protein: CASSTPGLAGGITGELFF. In DNA form, the CDR3 reads TGTGCCAGCAGTACCCCGGGACTAGCGGGAGGTATCACCGGGGAGCTGTTTTTT. V usage is TRBV12-3 or TRBV12-4 and J usage is TRBJ2-2, with 15 bases fitting TRBD2. The CDR3 spans 18 residues. Trimming removed 5 bases from V and 4 bases from J; junction bases left unmatched: 8.

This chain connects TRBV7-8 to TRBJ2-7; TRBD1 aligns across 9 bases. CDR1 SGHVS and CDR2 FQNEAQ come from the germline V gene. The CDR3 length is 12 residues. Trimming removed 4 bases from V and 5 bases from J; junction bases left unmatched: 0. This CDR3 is CASSWDRDEQYV. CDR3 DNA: TGTGCCAGCAGCTGGGACAGGGACGAGCAGTACGTC.

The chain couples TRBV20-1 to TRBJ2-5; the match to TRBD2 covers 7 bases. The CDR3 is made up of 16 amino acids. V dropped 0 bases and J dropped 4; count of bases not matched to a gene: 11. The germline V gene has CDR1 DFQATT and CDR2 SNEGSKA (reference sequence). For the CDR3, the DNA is TGCAGTGCTAGAGATAGGTCCAGCGGGGAGATAGAGACCCAGTACTTC. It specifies CSARDRSSGEIETQYF.

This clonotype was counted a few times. The chain's CDR3 is CSARQEGYFYEQYV. In DNA form, the CDR3 reads TGCAGTGCTAGACAGGAAGGTTACTTCTACGAGCAGTACGTC. The rearrangement uses TRBV20-1 and TRBJ2-7, with unresolved D. V gave up 2 bases and J gave up 3 bases, with 14 bases separating them. The CDR3 contains 14 residues. Germline CDR1 is DFQATT and CDR2 is SNEGSKA (reference sequence).

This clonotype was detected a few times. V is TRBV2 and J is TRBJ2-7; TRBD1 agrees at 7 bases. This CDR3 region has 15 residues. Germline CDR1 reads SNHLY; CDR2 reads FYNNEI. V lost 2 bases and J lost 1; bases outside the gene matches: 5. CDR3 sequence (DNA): TGTGCCAGCAGTGAACACCCACAGGGGTCCTACGAGCAGTACTTC. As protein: CASSEHPQGSYEQYF.

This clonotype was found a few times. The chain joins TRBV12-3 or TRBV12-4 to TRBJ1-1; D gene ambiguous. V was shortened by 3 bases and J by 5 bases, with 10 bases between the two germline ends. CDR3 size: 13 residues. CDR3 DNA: TGTGCCAGCAGTTTTGGGGAGTATACTGAAGCTTTCTTT. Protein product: CASSFGEYTEAFF.

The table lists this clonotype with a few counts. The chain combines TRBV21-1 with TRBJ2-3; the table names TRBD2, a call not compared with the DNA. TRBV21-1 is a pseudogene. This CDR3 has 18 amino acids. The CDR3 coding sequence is TGTGCCAGCAGCAAAGCCCTCGTAAGCGGGAGGGTTACAGATACGCAGTATTTT. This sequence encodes CASSKALVSGRVTDTQYF.

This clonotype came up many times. CDR3 protein: CASSRLAGRHTDTQYF. For the CDR3, the DNA is TGTGCCAGCAGCCGGTTAGCGGGGCGACACACAGATACGCAGTATTTT. The V gene is TRBV14, the J gene TRBJ2-3; 8 nucleotides agree with TRBD2. The CDR3 contains 16 residues. Trimming cost V 4 bases and J 2 bases; bases outside gene matches: 8. Germline loops: CDR1 SGHDN, CDR2 FVKESK.

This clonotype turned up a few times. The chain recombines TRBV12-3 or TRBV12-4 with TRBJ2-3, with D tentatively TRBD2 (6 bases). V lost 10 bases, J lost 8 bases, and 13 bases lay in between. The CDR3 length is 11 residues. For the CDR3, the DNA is TGTGCCACCCACTACGGGGGTACGCAGTATTTT. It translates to CATHYGGTQYF.

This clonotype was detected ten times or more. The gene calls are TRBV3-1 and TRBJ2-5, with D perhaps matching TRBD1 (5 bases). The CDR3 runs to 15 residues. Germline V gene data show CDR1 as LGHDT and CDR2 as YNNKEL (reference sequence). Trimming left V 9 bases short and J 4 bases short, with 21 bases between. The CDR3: CASNRETALVETQYF. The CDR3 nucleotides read TGTGCCAGTAATAGAGAGACAGCCCTGGTAGAGACCCAGTACTTC.

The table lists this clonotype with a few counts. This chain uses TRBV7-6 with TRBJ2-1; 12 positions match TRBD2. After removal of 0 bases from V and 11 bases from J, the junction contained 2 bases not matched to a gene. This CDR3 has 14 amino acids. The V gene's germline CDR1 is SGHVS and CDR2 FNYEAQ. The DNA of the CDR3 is TGTGCCAGCAGCTTAGCGACTAGCGGGAGTAAGCAGTTCTTC. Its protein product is CASSLATSGSKQFF.

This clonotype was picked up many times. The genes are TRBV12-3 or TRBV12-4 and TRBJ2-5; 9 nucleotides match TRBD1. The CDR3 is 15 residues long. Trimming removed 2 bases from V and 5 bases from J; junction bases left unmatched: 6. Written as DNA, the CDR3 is TGTGCCAGCAGTTTAAGGGACAGGGTGGGGGAGACCCAGTACTTC. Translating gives CASSLRDRVGETQYF.

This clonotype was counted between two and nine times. The CDR3 here is CATSRERGNEQFF. In nucleotides, the CDR3 is TGTGCCACCAGCAGAGAACGGGGCAATGAGCAGTTCTTC. The gene calls are TRBV15 and TRBJ2-1, with a tentative D call TRBD2 (5 bases). The germline CDR1 and CDR2 sequences are LNHNV and YYDKDF (reference sequence). The CDR3 length is 13 residues. V lost 0 bases and J 6 bases, leaving 6 bases between the germline ends.

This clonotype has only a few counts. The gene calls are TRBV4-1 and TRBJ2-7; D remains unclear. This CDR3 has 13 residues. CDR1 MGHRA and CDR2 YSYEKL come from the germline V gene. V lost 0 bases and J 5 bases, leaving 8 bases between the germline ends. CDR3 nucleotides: TGCGCCAGCAGCCAAGAGTATCTAGACGAGCAGTACGTC. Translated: CASSQEYLDEQYV.

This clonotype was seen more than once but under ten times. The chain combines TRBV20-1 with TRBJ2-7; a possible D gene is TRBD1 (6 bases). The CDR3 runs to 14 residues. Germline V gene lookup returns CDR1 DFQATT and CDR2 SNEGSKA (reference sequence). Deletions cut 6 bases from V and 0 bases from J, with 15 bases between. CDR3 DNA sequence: TGCAGTGCGGTCCGGGACACGAGCTCCTACGAGCAGTACTTC. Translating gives CSAVRDTSSYEQYF.

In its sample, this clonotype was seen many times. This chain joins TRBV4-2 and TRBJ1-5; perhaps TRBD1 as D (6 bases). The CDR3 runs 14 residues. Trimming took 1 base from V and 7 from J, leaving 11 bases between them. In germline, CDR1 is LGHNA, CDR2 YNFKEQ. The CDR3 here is CASSQAGGGQPQHF. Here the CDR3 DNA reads TGTGCCAGCAGCCAAGCGGGGGGCGGGCAGCCCCAGCATTTT.

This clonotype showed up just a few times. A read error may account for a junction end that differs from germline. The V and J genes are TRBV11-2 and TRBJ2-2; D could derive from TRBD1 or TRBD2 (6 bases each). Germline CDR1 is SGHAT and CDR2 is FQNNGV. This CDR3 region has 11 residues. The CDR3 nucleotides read TGTGCCAGCAGCTTTGGAGGGGGGCTGTTTTTT. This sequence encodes CASSFGGGLFF. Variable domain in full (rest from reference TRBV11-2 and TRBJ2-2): EAGVAQSPRYKIIEKRQSVAFWCNPISGHATLYWYQQILGQGPKLLIQFQNNGVVDDSQLPKDRFSAERLKGVDSTLKIQPAKLEDSAVYLCASSFGGGLFFGEGSRLTVL.

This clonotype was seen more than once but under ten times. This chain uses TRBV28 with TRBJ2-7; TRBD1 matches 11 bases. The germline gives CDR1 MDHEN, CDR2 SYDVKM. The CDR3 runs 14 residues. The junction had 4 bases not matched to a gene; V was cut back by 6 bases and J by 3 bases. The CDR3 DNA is TGTGCCAGCAGGGGACAGGGGGTACTCTACGAGCAGTACGTC. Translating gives CASRGQGVLYEQYV.